The sample holds a few counts of the clone carrying this TCR beta chain. Each CDR3 protein is one row after TCRdb ran MiXCR on the 5' RACE reads. Of around 210,000 distinct CDR3 sequences in the sample, less than 9.5% were seen once. The entry originates in a study of CD8 T cells in ankylosing spondylitis. With 6 bases removed from V and 1 base from J, the gap between germline ends came to 9 bases. In germline, CDR1 is SGHTA, CDR2 FQGNSA. The CDR3 sequence is 13 residues long. The sample taken for sequencing was blood, either unsorted or a sorted T cell fraction (not recorded which). This sequence was found in a female donor with ankylosing spondylitis or in good health (not recorded which). This chain joins TRBV7-2 and TRBJ1-1; D unresolved. The CDR3 DNA reads TGTGCCAGCAGTGAAGTCCCGAACACTGAAGCTTTCTTT. Amino acids: CASSEVPNTEAFF.